These T cell receptor beta chains were read from a single sample in a study of human T cells and chemical hapten exposure. TCRdb re-derived calls from the RACE reads in MiXCR, one entry per CDR3 protein. The data show about 360,000 distinct CDR3 sequences, roughly 6.9% seen once. Material: whole blood, obtained in connection with sensitization to the hapten diphenylcyclopropenone (DPC). The receptor set was obtained from a woman aged 18-35 years with alopecia areata. Some clones in this sample may be carry-over from other donors' samples. The CDR3 runs from the conserved cysteine through the conserved F or W. The order of the fields is J gene, clone size, D gene, V gene, CDR3 protein, CDR3 DNA. The D gene is left open where the match is weak. Clone size is given for some rows only: seen once, a few or many times, or a class if the clone is expanded.

>TRBJ2-3|few|TRBD2|TRBV12-3/TRBV12-4
CASRKGTSGAQGDTQYF
TGTGCCAGCAGGAAAGGGACTAGCGGGGCACAGGGAGATACGCAGTATTTT
>TRBJ2-5|-|-|TRBV7-2
CASSLRNQGILQETQYF
TGTGCCAGCAGCCTTAGGAACCAGGGAATTTTACAAGAGACCCAGTACTTC
>TRBJ2-2|-|TRBD1|TRBV24-1
CATSDPGQGGIANTGELFF
TGTGCCACCAGTGATCCAGGACAGGGGGGAATAGCGAACACCGGGGAGCTGTTTTTT
>TRBJ2-7|few|TRBD2|TRBV4-1
CASSPTSASSYEQYF
TGCGCCAGCAGCCCGACTAGCGCCAGCTCCTACGAGCAGTACTTC
>TRBJ2-2|-|-|TRBV9
CASSVTSSLADTGELFF
TGTGCCAGCAGCGTAACCTCGAGCCTCGCGGACACCGGGGAGCTGTTTTTT
>TRBJ2-1|few|TRBD1|TRBV6-1
CASRREEGQGLREQFF
TGTGCCAGCAGGAGGGAAGAGGGACAGGGGTTGCGTGAGCAGTTCTTC
>TRBJ1-1|many|TRBD1|TRBV18
CASSPLQGAFTEAFF
TGTGCCAGCTCACCCTTACAGGGGGCGTTCACTGAAGCTTTCTTT
>TRBJ2-2|-|-|TRBV7-2
CASSQIPDIAGELFF
TGTGCCAGCAGCCAGATTCCGGACATCGCCGGGGAGCTGTTTTTT
>TRBJ1-5|few|-|TRBV12-3/TRBV12-4
CASSFRGWNQPQHF
TGTGCCAGCAGTTTCAGGGGCTGGAATCAGCCCCAGCATTTT
>TRBJ2-3|many|TRBD2|TRBV10-3
CAISGLAGGKDTQYF
TGTGCCATCAGTGGACTAGCGGGGGGAAAAGATACGCAGTATTTT
>TRBJ1-4|few|-|TRBV4-3
CASSPLSGTFNEKLFF
TGCGCCAGCAGCCCGCTCTCTGGGACCTTTAATGAAAAACTGTTTTTT
>TRBJ2-3|many|-|TRBV14
CASDPSVSGDTQYF
TGTGCCAGCGATCCCAGCGTATCGGGAGATACGCAGTATTTT
>TRBJ2-7|-|-|TRBV10-3
CAISGGAGTYEQYF
TGTGCCATCAGTGGTGGGGCCGGAACCTACGAGCAGTACTTC
>TRBJ2-5|few|TRBD2|TRBV12-3/TRBV12-4
CASSTGTSGSETQYF
TGTGCCAGCAGTACTGGGACTAGCGGATCGGAGACCCAGTACTTC
>TRBJ1-6|few|-|TRBV11-2
CASRGNIDRRDSPLHF
TGTGCCAGCAGAGGCAACATTGACAGAAGAGATTCACCCCTCCACTTT
>TRBJ2-7|-|-|TRBV7-2
CASSSRQAAYEQYF
TGTGCCAGCAGCAGTAGACAGGCCGCCTACGAGCAGTACTTC
>TRBJ2-1|many|TRBD2|TRBV4-3
CASSQDSAGGSYNEQFF
TGCGCCAGCAGCCAAGATTCGGCGGGGGGTTCCTACAATGAGCAGTTCTTC
>TRBJ2-3|many|TRBD2|TRBV6-4
CASSGLAGDSTDTQYF
TGTGCCAGCAGCGGACTAGCGGGGGACAGCACAGATACGCAGTATTTT
>TRBJ1-5|-|-|TRBV11-3
CASSPCWQPQHF
TGTGCCAGCAGCCCTTGTTGGCAGCCCCAGCATTTT
>TRBJ2-1|-|TRBD2|TRBV18
CASSPLAGVNNEQFF
TGTGCCAGCTCACCACTAGCGGGGGTCAACAATGAGCAGTTCTTC
>TRBJ1-1|few|TRBD1|TRBV10-3
CAISAGLGQGAEAFF
TGTGCCATCAGTGCGGGTCTAGGACAGGGGGCTGAAGCTTTCTTT
>TRBJ1-5|-|-|TRBV5-1
CASSLGGRAQPQHF
TGCGCCAGCAGCTTGGGTGGGAGGGCTCAGCCCCAGCATTTT
>TRBJ1-4|-|TRBD1|TRBV6-1
CASSGTGASEKLFF
TGTGCCAGCAGCGGTACAGGGGCGAGTGAAAAACTGTTTTTT
>TRBJ2-6|many|-|TRBV4-1
CASSQDGISGANVLTF
TGCGCCAGCAGCCAAGACGGGATCTCTGGGGCCAACGTCCTGACTTTC
>TRBJ1-5|-|-|TRBV6-1
CASSATGFSNQPQHF
TGTGCCAGCAGTGCGACAGGTTTTAGCAATCAGCCCCAGCATTTT
>TRBJ2-7|-|TRBD2|TRBV20-1
CSAREATSGTTYEQYF
TGCAGTGCTAGAGAAGCTACTAGCGGGACAACCTACGAGCAGTACTTC
>TRBJ1-3|many|-|TRBV7-2
CASSFGVYDTIYF
TGTGCCAGCAGCTTTGGGGTTTACGACACCATATATTTT
>TRBJ2-1|many|-|TRBV29-1
CSVVELSYNEQFF
TGCAGCGTTGTGGAGTTGTCCTACAATGAGCAGTTCTTC
>TRBJ1-5|few|-|TRBV6-6
CASSGADSFYSNQPQHF
TGTGCCAGCAGTGGCGCAGACTCTTTTTATAGCAATCAGCCCCAGCATTTT
>TRBJ2-1|few|-|TRBV7-2
CASSLAAWDRQNEQFF
TGTGCCAGCAGCTTAGCGGCATGGGACCGACAAAATGAGCAGTTCTTC
>TRBJ1-6|few|TRBD1|TRBV5-4
CASRLPGGADSPLHF
TGTGCCAGCAGACTTCCAGGGGGCGCGGATTCACCCCTCCACTTT
>TRBJ1-5|few|-|TRBV6-2/TRBV6-3
CASSYPANQPQHF
TGTGCCAGCAGTTACCCAGCAAATCAGCCCCAGCATTTT
>TRBJ2-3|-|TRBD1|TRBV5-1
CASSLWQGAVDTQYF
TGCGCCAGCAGCTTGTGGCAGGGGGCAGTGGATACGCAGTATTTT
>TRBJ2-7|many|TRBD2|TRBV20-1
CSVLSGDLYEQYF
TGCAGTGTTCTTAGCGGGGACCTATACGAGCAGTACTTC
>TRBJ2-7|few|TRBD1|TRBV28
CASSPPRDRKEEQYF
TGTGCCAGCAGTCCCCCCCGGGACAGGAAAGAAGAGCAGTACTTC